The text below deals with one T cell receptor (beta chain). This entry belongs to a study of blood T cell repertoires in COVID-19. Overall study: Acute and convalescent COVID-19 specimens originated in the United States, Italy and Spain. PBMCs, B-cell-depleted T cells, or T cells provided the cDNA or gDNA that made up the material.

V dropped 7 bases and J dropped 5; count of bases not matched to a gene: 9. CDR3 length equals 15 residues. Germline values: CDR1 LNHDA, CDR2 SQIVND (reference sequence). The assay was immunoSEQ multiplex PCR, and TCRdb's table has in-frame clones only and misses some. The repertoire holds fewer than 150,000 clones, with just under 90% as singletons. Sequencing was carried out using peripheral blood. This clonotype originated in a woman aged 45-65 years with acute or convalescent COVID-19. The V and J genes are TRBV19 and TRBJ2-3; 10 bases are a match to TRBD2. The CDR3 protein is CASNSRSGGIDTQYF. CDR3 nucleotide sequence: TGTGCCAGTAATTCCCGTAGCGGGGGGATAGATACGCAGTATTTT.